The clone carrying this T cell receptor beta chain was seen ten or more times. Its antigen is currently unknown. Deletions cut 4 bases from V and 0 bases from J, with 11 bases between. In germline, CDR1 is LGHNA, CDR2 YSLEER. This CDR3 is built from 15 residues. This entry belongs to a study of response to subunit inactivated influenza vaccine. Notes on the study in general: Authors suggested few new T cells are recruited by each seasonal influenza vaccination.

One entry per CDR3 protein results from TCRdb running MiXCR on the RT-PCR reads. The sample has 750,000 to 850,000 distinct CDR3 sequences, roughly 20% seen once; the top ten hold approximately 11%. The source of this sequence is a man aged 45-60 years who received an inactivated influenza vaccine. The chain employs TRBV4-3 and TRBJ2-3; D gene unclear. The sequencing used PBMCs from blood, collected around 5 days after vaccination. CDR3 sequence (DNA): TGCGCCAGCAGCCTAATAGCAGGTAGCACAGATACGCAGTATTTT. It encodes CASSLIAGSTDTQYF.